The entry below describes one T cell receptor (beta chain). Sequenced by immunoSEQ multiplex PCR; TCRdb stores in-frame clones only, minus some. The sample records about 16,000 clones, roughly 81% being singletons. Described time point: newly diagnosed, previously untreated cHL patient sample. This sample stems from a study of PD-1 blockade in classical Hodgkin lymphoma. The CDR3 contains 17 residues. Germline V CDR1 and CDR2: SGHTS, YDEGEE. Between the trimmed V and J ends, which lost 4 bases and 0 bases, there was a span of 16 bases. The sequencing input was peripheral blood mononuclear cells (PBMCs). This clonotype was obtained from a human donor with classical Hodgkin lymphoma. The chain is built from TRBV5-8 and TRBJ2-2, with unresolved D. In nucleotides, the CDR3 is TGTGCCAGCAGCCCCCGTTCCAGGAGATCGAACACCGGGGAGCTGTTTTTT. This sequence encodes CASSPRSRRSNTGELFF. The full variable domain, its missing parts supplied by reference TRBV5-8 and TRBJ2-2, is EAGVTQSPTHLIKTRGQQATLRCSPISGHTSVYWYQQALGLGLQFLLWYDEGEERNRGNFPPRFSGRQFPNYSSELNVNALELEDSALYLCASSPRSRRSNTGELFFGEGSRLTVL.